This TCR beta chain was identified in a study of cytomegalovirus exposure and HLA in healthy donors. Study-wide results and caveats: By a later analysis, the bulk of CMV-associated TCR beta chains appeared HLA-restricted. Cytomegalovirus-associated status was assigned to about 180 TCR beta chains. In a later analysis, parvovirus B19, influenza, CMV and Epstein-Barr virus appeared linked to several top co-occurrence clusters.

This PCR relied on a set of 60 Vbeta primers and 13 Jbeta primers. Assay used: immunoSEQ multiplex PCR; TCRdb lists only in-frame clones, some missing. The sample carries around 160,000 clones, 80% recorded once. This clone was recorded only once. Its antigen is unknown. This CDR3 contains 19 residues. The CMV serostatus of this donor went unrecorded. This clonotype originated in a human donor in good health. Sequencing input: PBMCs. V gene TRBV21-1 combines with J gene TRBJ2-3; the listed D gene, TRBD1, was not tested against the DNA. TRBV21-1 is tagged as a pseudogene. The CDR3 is CASSKAGTVPLMTTDTQYF. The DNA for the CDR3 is TGTGCCAGCAGCAAAGCCGGGACAGTCCCACTGATGACCACAGATACGCAGTATTTT.